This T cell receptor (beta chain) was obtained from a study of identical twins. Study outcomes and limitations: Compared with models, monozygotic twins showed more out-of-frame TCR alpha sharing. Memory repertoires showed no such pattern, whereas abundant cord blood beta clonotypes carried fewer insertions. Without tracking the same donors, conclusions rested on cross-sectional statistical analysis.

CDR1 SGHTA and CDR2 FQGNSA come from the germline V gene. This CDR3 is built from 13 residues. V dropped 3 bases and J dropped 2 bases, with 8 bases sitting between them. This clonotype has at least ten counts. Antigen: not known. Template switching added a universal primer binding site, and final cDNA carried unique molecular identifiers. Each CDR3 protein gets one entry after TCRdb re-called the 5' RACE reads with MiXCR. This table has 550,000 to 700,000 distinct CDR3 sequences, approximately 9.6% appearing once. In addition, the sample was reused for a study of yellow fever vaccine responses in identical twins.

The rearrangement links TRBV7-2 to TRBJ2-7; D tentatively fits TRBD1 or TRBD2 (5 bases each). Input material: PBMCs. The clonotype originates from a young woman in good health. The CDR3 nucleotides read TGTGCCAGCAGCTTCGTGGGGGCCTACGAGCAGTACTTC. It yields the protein CASSFVGAYEQYF.